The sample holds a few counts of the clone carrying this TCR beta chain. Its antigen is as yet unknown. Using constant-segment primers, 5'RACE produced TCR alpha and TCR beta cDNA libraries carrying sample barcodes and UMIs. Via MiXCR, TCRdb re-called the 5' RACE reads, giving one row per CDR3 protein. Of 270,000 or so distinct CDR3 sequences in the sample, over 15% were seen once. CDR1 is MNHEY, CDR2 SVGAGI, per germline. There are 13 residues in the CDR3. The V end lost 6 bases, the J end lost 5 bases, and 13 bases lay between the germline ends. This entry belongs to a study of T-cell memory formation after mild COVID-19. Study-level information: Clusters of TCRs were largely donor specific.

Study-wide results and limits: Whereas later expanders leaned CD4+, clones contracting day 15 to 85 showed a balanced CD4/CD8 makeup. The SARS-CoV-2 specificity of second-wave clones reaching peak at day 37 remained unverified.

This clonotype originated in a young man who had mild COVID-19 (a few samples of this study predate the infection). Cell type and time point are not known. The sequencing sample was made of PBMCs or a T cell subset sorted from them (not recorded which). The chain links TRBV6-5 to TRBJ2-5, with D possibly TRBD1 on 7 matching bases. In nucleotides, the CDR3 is TGTGCCAGCAGAGTGTCAGGGGGGGAGACCCAGTACTTC. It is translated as CASRVSGGETQYF.